Each of the 20 T cell receptor beta chains below was sequenced from the same sample in a study of T-cell memory formation after mild COVID-19. TCRdb ran MiXCR on the 5' RACE reads and lists one entry per CDR3 protein. This sample has roughly 250,000 distinct CDR3 sequences, with about a sixth found just once. Sequencing was carried out using PBMCs or a T cell subset sorted from them (not recorded which). These receptors were taken from a man between 18 and 29 years old who had mild COVID-19 (a few samples of this study predate the infection). Cell type and time point are not known.

This clonotype was counted only a few times. The chain carries TRBV15 and TRBJ2-5; D may be TRBD1 (6 bases). V gave up 5 bases and J gave up 5 bases, with 15 bases separating them. The CDR3 is 14 amino acids. The germline V gene has CDR1 LNHNV and CDR2 YYDKDF (reference sequence). The CDR3 DNA reads as TGTGCCACCAGCTTTACAGGGTTAGGGGAGACCCAGTACTTC. Translating it yields CATSFTGLGETQYF.

This chain joins TRBV5-1 and TRBJ1-1; 9 nucleotides agree with TRBD1. Germline lookup yields CDR1 SGHRS and CDR2 YFSETQ. The CDR3 sequence is 14 residues long. The V segment lost 4 bases and the J segment 2 bases; nucleotides outside the gene matches: 3. CDR3 residues: CASSRQGENTEAFF. The CDR3 region has the DNA TGCGCCAGCAGCCGACAGGGGGAAAACACTGAAGCTTTCTTT.

The chain uses TRBV29-1 and TRBJ1-2; D unresolved. V was pared by 6 bases and J by 8 bases, with 4 bases between. The germline CDR1 and CDR2 sequences are SQVTM and ANQGSEA. CDR3 size: 8 residues. CDR3 sequence (DNA): TGCAGCGTCGGGGGCTACACCTTC. Residues: CSVGGYTF.

The chain combines TRBV7-2 with TRBJ2-1; D gene unclear. This CDR3 spans 15 amino acids. V gave up 3 bases and J gave up 0 bases, with 9 bases separating them. Germline V gives CDR1 SGHTA, CDR2 FQGNSA. In DNA form, the CDR3 reads TGTGCCAGCAGCTTGACCGCAGTCTCCTACAATGAGCAGTTCTTC. It specifies CASSLTAVSYNEQFF.

The rearrangement uses TRBV19 and TRBJ2-3; D may match TRBD1 or TRBD2 (5 bases each). Germline V gives CDR1 LNHDA, CDR2 SQIVND (reference sequence). The CDR3 sequence is 15 residues long. V shed 8 bases and J shed 5 bases, with 20 bases lying between them. The CDR3 DNA is TGTGCCAGTTGGAACGAGGGGTGGATTGGAGATACGCAGTATTTT. Translated, it gives CASWNEGWIGDTQYF.

This clonotype was counted only a few times. The genes are TRBV5-1 and TRBJ2-7; 9 bases map to TRBD1. The V gene's germline CDR1 is SGHRS and CDR2 YFSETQ. V gave up 0 bases and J gave up 6 bases; unmatched junction bases: 7. There are 15 residues in the CDR3. Written as DNA, the CDR3 is TGCGCCAGCAGCTTGGTCGTGGGACAGGGAGGCGAGCAGTACTTC. Translated, it gives CASSLVVGQGGEQYF. Full variable domain (missing parts from reference TRBV5-1 and TRBJ2-7): KAGVTQTPRYLIKTRGQQVTLSCSPISGHRSVSWYQQTPGQGLQFLFEYFSETQRNKGNFPGRFSGRQFSNSRSEMNVSTLELGDSALYLCASSLVVGQGGEQYFGPGTRLTVT.

In its sample, this clonotype was seen once. V and J are TRBV5-4 and TRBJ2-3; 10 nucleotides match TRBD2. V trimming: 6 bases; J trimming: 7 bases; junction bases outside the gene matches: 23. CDR1 and CDR2 from the germline V gene are SGHNT and YYREEE (reference sequence). This CDR3 has 19 residues. CDR3 loop: CASTPGLRFSGGTPHTQYF. The CDR3 region has the DNA TGTGCCAGCACCCCCGGACTTCGTTTTAGCGGGGGGACCCCCCATACGCAGTATTTT.

This clonotype came up many times. This sequence joins TRBV25-1 and TRBJ2-3; the D is unclear. The CDR3 loop spans 13 amino acids. Trimming took off 11 bases at V and 4 bases at J, with 16 bases between the two ends. Germline V gives CDR1 MGHDK, CDR2 SYGVNS. CDR3 loop: CAPDRVRPDTQYF. As DNA, the CDR3 is TGTGCCCCCGACCGTGTCAGGCCAGATACGCAGTATTTT. Using reference TRBV25-1 and TRBJ2-3 for the parts outside the CDR3, the full variable domain is EADIYQTPRYLVIGTGKKITLECSQTMGHDKMYWYQQDPGMELHLIHYSYGVNSTEKGDLSSESTVSRIRTEHFPLTLESARPSHTSQYLCAPDRVRPDTQYFGPGTRLTVL.

V is TRBV9 and J is TRBJ1-6; 7 bases align to TRBD1. The germline V gene has CDR1 SGDLS and CDR2 YYNGEE. The V gene end was trimmed by 0 bases and the J gene end by 7 bases; junction bases not matched to a gene: 4. The CDR3 length is 15 residues. The DNA for the CDR3 is TGTGCCAGCAGCGTAGGTGGGACAGCAAATTCACCCCTCCACTTT. Its translation is CASSVGGTANSPLHF.

This clonotype has a handful of counts. Here the CDR3 DNA reads TGTGCCAGCAGCTTAAATTTCCCCGGGCGGGGTTCCACAGATACGCAGTATTTT. Amino acid sequence: CASSLNFPGRGSTDTQYF. This chain joins TRBV7-2 and TRBJ2-3; D might be TRBD2 (6 bases). The CDR3 runs to 18 residues. The germline gives CDR1 SGHTA, CDR2 FQGNSA. V was shortened by 2 bases and J by 2 bases, with 20 bases between the two germline ends.

The chain employs TRBV10-3 and TRBJ2-7; D may be TRBD2 (5 bases). Germline loops: CDR1 ENHRY, CDR2 SYGVKD. The V end was cut by 5 bases, the J end by 3 bases, with 8 bases between. The CDR3 sequence is 12 residues long. This chain's CDR3 is CAISMGDYEQYF. CDR3 DNA sequence: TGTGCCATCAGTATGGGAGACTACGAGCAGTACTTC.

This clonotype was detected a few times. The gene calls are TRBV20-1 and TRBJ1-2; tentatively, D is TRBD1 (5 bases). The CDR3 runs 13 residues. Per germline, CDR1 DFQATT and CDR2 SNEGSKA (reference sequence). V lost 6 bases, J lost 1 base, and 12 bases lay in between. The CDR3 DNA reads TGCAGTGCCGGCGGGACGGTTAACTATGGCTACACCTTC. It yields the protein CSAGGTVNYGYTF.

This clonotype was seen more than once but under ten times. The rearrangement uses TRBV5-1 and TRBJ2-5; D possibly corresponds to TRBD2 (6 bases). This CDR3 region has 14 residues. The germline V gene encodes CDR1 SGHRS and CDR2 YFSETQ. Trimming cost V 2 bases and J 5 bases, with 13 bases left between them. CDR3 amino acids: CASSFRGIEETQYF. The CDR3 nucleotides are TGCGCCAGCAGCTTCCGCGGGATTGAGGAGACCCAGTACTTC.

This chain links TRBV20-1 with TRBJ2-7; maybe TRBD2 (7 bases). The CDR3 is 15 amino acids. Germline V gene data show CDR1 as DFQATT and CDR2 as SNEGSKA (reference sequence). Trimming left V 8 bases short and J 0 bases short, with 20 bases between. The CDR3 DNA is TGCAGTTTCCTTTTTGGGGGGGCCCCCTCCTACGAGCAGTACTTC. Its translation: CSFLFGGAPSYEQYF.

The V gene is TRBV9, the J gene TRBJ2-3, with TRBD2 matching over 12 bases. V lost 0 bases to trimming and J lost 7 bases; unmatched junction nucleotides: 9. The germline V gene has CDR1 SGDLS and CDR2 YYNGEE. The CDR3 has 17 residues. The CDR3 loop reads CASSVASSGGARHTQYF. Written as DNA, the CDR3 is TGTGCCAGCAGCGTAGCTTCTAGCGGGGGGGCCCGGCATACGCAGTATTTT.

This clonotype was seen more than once but under ten times. The chain joins TRBV7-9 to TRBJ1-1; no reliable D call. Trimming took off 5 bases at V and 5 bases at J, with 15 bases between the two ends. Looked up from germline, CDR1 is SEHNR and CDR2 is FQNEAQ (reference sequence). The CDR3 extends over 14 amino acids. This CDR3 is CASSRMTGGTEAFF. CDR3 DNA: TGTGCCAGCAGCCGAATGACGGGAGGGACTGAAGCTTTCTTT.

This clonotype was counted only a few times. The chain links TRBV11-2 to TRBJ2-7, with 7 bases identical to TRBD1. This CDR3 comprises 15 residues. V was pared by 1 base and J by 2 bases, with 5 bases of the junction left unmatched. Germline assignment: CDR1 SGHAT and CDR2 FQNNGV. As DNA, the CDR3 is TGTGCCAGCAGCTTAGGCTCAGGGACAGCCTACGAGCAGTACGTC. This sequence encodes CASSLGSGTAYEQYV.

This clonotype was picked up a small number of times. The chain has TRBV5-1 and TRBJ2-7; 7 bases map to TRBD1. The CDR3 contains 14 residues. Germline V gene sequence: CDR1 SGHRS, CDR2 YFSETQ. J lost 5 bases, V lost 4 bases, and 9 bases had no gene match. For the CDR3, the DNA is TGCGCCAGCAGCCTAAGGACAGGCGCCAACGAGCAGTACTTC. Protein sequence: CASSLRTGANEQYF.

This clonotype was detected a few times. This sequence joins TRBV7-2 and TRBJ2-3; TRBD2 matches 9 bases. CDR1 and CDR2 from the germline V gene are SGHTA and FQGNSA. With 3 bases clipped from V and 5 bases from J, the junction kept 6 bases outside the gene matches. The CDR3 totals 15 residues. The CDR3 is CASSFGGGAQDTQYF. For the CDR3, the DNA is TGTGCCAGCAGCTTTGGCGGGGGGGCCCAAGATACGCAGTATTTT.

V and J are TRBV7-2 and TRBJ1-5; TRBD1 is a possible D gene (5 bases). Looked up from germline, CDR1 is SGHTA and CDR2 is FQGNSA. This CDR3 comprises 16 residues. The V and J ends lost 1 base and 1 base respectively, with 11 bases between them. This CDR3 is CASSLVGGSSNQPQHF. The CDR3 DNA is TGTGCCAGCAGCTTAGTTGGGGGGTCCAGCAATCAGCCCCAGCATTTT.